This T cell receptor (beta chain) was retrieved from a study of graft-versus-host responses after intestinal transplantation. Data came from immunoSEQ multiplex PCR; TCRdb stores just in-frame clones and leaves some out. Found here are 60,000 to 90,000 clones, about 90% of them singletons; the top ten hold 1.3%. The CDR3 is made up of 15 amino acids. Germline V CDR1 and CDR2: SGHDT, YYEEEE. J gave up 5 bases and V 6 bases, and 12 bases lay outside the gene matches. As to this clone: Antigen specificity is unknown.

The chain employs TRBV5-6 and TRBJ2-5; TRBD2 aligns across 8 bases. This clonotype was sampled from a human donor who received an intestinal transplant. The sample here was unstimulated CD8+ T cells sorted from spleen or lymph node cells, taken before intestinal transplant. CDR3 amino acids: CASIGGTGGGETQYF. The CDR3 DNA reads TGTGCCAGCATTGGGGGAACCGGCGGGGGGGAGACCCAGTACTTC. Looking up the rest from reference TRBV5-6 and TRBJ2-5 gives the full variable domain: DAGVTQSPTHLIKTRGQQVTLRCSPKSGHDTVSWYQQALGQGPQFIFQYYEEEERQRGNFPDRFSGHQFPNYSSELNVNALLLGDSALYLCASIGGTGGGETQYFGPGTRLLVL.